The 28 T cell receptor beta chains in this list originate from one sample, sequenced in a study of CD8 T cells in Susac syndrome. Reverse transcription of about 0.5 to 1 ug RNA was performed with random hexamers. TCRdb re-called the immunoSEQ multiplex PCR reads through MiXCR, storing one row per CDR3 protein. The sample yields approximately 70,000 distinct CDR3 sequences, approximately 95% seen once. Sequenced sample: CD8+ T cells from PBMCs. The receptors originated from a human donor in good health.

This chain joins TRBV5-1 and TRBJ2-7, with TRBD1 matching over 12 bases. The CDR3 runs 15 residues. With 3 bases clipped from V and 5 bases from J, the junction kept 6 bases outside the gene matches. The germline V gene encodes CDR1 SGHRS and CDR2 YFSETQ. The CDR3 bases are TGCGCCAGCAGCTGGACCGGGACAGGGGGCGACGAGCAGTACGTC. This gives the protein CASSWTGTGGDEQYV.

V gene TRBV27 combines with J gene TRBJ1-1; 9 bases map to TRBD1. CDR1 is MNHEY and CDR2 is SMNVEV in the germline V gene (reference sequence). V was pared by 4 bases and J by 5 bases, with 8 bases of the junction left unmatched. The CDR3 consists of 15 residues. The CDR3 loop is CASSSRTGAMTEAFF. DNA of the CDR3: TGTGCCAGCAGTTCGAGGACAGGGGCGATGACTGAAGCTTTCTTT.

This sequence joins TRBV6-2 or TRBV6-3 and TRBJ1-5; D not certain. Germline V CDR1 and CDR2: MNHEY, SVGEGT. The CDR3 is 13 residues long. The germline V and J ends were trimmed by 0 bases and 10 bases, with 10 bases remaining between them. As DNA, the CDR3 is TGTGCCAGCAGTTACTCGGAGGGTAAACCCCAGCATTTT. As protein: CASSYSEGKPQHF.

CDR3 nucleotide sequence: TGTGCCAGCAGCTCACCGAGAGCCTCCTACAATGAGCAGTTCTTC. The encoded protein is CASSSPRASYNEQFF. V gene TRBV7-9 combines with J gene TRBJ2-1; D ambiguous. V gave up 4 bases and J gave up 0 bases, with 10 bases separating them. The CDR3 has 15 residues. Looked up from germline, CDR1 is SEHNR and CDR2 is FQNEAQ (reference sequence).

This chain links TRBV29-1 with TRBJ2-7, with D possibly being TRBD1 (5 bases). Trimming stripped 4 bases from V and 6 bases from J, with 13 bases between. This CDR3 is built from 12 residues. Germline V CDR1 and CDR2: SQVTM, ANQGSEA. The CDR3 nucleotides are TGCAGCGTTGCCAATCGGCAGGGCGAGCAGTACTTC. Protein: CSVANRQGEQYF.

V usage is TRBV28 and J usage is TRBJ2-2, with 10 positions matching TRBD1. Germline values: CDR1 MDHEN, CDR2 SYDVKM. V was pared by 7 bases and J by 4 bases, with 6 bases of the junction left unmatched. This CDR3 has 15 amino acids. The CDR3 nucleotides read TGTGCCAGCAAACCGGGACAGGGGACCACCGGGGAGCTGTTTTTT. Translating gives CASKPGQGTTGELFF.

In DNA, the CDR3 is TGCGCCAGCAGCCAAGACCAGAAGGGGGTAGGGGTCTACGAGCAGTACTTC. It translates to CASSQDQKGVGVYEQYF. This chain connects TRBV4-1 to TRBJ2-7; a possible D gene is TRBD1 (6 bases). The CDR3 covers 17 residues. The germline V and J ends were trimmed by 0 bases and 3 bases, with 18 bases remaining between them. Germline assignment: CDR1 MGHRA and CDR2 YSYEKL.

The V call is TRBV29-1, the J call TRBJ2-1; D unresolved. The CDR3 is made up of 14 amino acids. Germline V gene lookup returns CDR1 SQVTM and CDR2 ANQGSEA. Deletions cut 3 bases from V and 3 bases from J, with 12 bases between. The CDR3 sequence is CSVDFRVGYNEQFF. The DNA for the CDR3 is TGCAGCGTTGATTTTAGGGTTGGCTACAATGAGCAGTTCTTC.

The rearrangement uses TRBV6-5 and TRBJ1-1, with a weak D call TRBD1 (6 bases). V was cut by 6 bases and J by 4 bases, with 15 bases left in between. CDR1 and CDR2 from the germline V gene are MNHEY and SVGAGI. This CDR3 region has 14 residues. CDR3 sequence: CASRSSIGGTEAFF. Here the CDR3 DNA reads TGTGCCAGCAGGTCCTCTATAGGGGGCACTGAAGCTTTCTTT.

This clonotype was recorded a few times. This rearrangement joins TRBV7-9 to TRBJ2-7; 7 bases align to TRBD1. CDR3 length: 14 amino acids. After removal of 1 base from V and 6 bases from J, the junction contained 6 bases not matched to a gene. The V gene's germline CDR1 is SEHNR and CDR2 FQNEAQ (reference sequence). This CDR3 is CASSLEGARGEQYF. The CDR3 DNA is TGTGCCAGCAGCTTAGAGGGGGCGCGCGGCGAGCAGTACTTC.

In nucleotides, the CDR3 is TGCGCCAGCAGCCCCTACACGTCCCCCACAGATACGCAGTATTTT. It translates to CASSPYTSPTDTQYF. The chain has TRBV5-1 and TRBJ2-3; D unresolved. The CDR3 consists of 15 residues. V shed 4 bases and J shed 2 bases, with 14 bases lying between them. Germline V CDR1 and CDR2: SGHRS, YFSETQ.

The V call is TRBV5-6, the J call TRBJ2-5; D unclear. Trimming removed 8 bases from V and 4 bases from J, with 3 bases in between. CDR3 length: 9 residues. Germline V gene sequence: CDR1 SGHDT, CDR2 YYEEEE. The CDR3 nucleotides read TGTGCCAGACGAGAGACCCAGTACTTC. Protein: CARRETQYF.

The V and J genes are TRBV5-6 and TRBJ1-3, with TRBD1 as a possible D gene (5 bases). The CDR3 loop spans 15 amino acids. Per the germline V gene, CDR1 is SGHDT and CDR2 is YYEEEE. The V gene lost 2 bases and the J gene lost 4 bases, with 13 bases spanning the gap. DNA for the CDR3: TGTGCCAGCAGCTTCCGGGGGAATGGCGGAAACACCATATATTTT. This gives the protein CASSFRGNGGNTIYF.

The CDR3 is CASLARGGDEQFF. DNA of the CDR3: TGTGCCAGCCTCGCCCGGGGGGGTGATGAGCAGTTCTTC. This chain uses TRBV19 with TRBJ2-1, with 8 positions matching TRBD2. The ends lost 9 bases at V and 8 bases at J; junction bases unmatched: 9. Germline-derived CDR1 and CDR2 are LNHDA and SQIVND (reference sequence). The length of the CDR3 is 13 residues.

The V gene is TRBV11-2, the J gene TRBJ2-1; TRBD2 might be the D (6 bases). This CDR3 is built from 14 residues. Germline values: CDR1 SGHAT, CDR2 FQNNGV. V was clipped by 9 bases and J by 0 bases, with 12 bases between them. The CDR3 loop reads CASLGGPSYNEQFF. The CDR3 DNA sequence: TGTGCCAGTTTGGGGGGTCCCTCCTACAATGAGCAGTTCTTC.

This chain links TRBV15 with TRBJ1-1; no definite D call. The germline V and J ends were trimmed by 0 bases and 7 bases, with 9 bases remaining between them. This CDR3 is built from 13 residues. Germline-derived CDR1 and CDR2 are LNHNV and YYDKDF (reference sequence). CDR3: CATSRDPPGEAFF. CDR3 nucleotide sequence: TGTGCCACCAGCAGAGACCCTCCTGGTGAAGCTTTCTTT.

The chain uses TRBV29-1 and TRBJ1-3; TRBD1 aligns across 10 bases. Germline CDR1 reads SQVTM; CDR2 reads ANQGSEA. After removal of 3 bases from V and 4 bases from J, the junction contained 9 bases not matched to a gene. This CDR3 spans 16 amino acids. The CDR3 sequence is CSVELRGTGAGNTIYF. The CDR3 DNA is TGCAGCGTTGAGCTCCGGGGGACAGGGGCCGGAAACACCATATATTTT.

V and J are TRBV19 and TRBJ1-1; D remains unclear. V shed 6 bases and J shed 1 base, with 15 bases lying between them. The CDR3 sequence is 15 residues long. Per germline, CDR1 LNHDA and CDR2 SQIVND (reference sequence). CDR3 nucleotide sequence: TGTGCCAGTAGCCGCGCGGAGGGAGGGAACACTGAAGCTTTCTTT. As protein: CASSRAEGGNTEAFF.

V gene TRBV5-1 combines with J gene TRBJ2-2; a possible D gene is TRBD2 (6 bases). Deletions cut 5 bases from V and 0 bases from J, with 17 bases between. Germline V lookup: CDR1 SGHRS, CDR2 YFSETQ. The CDR3 is 17 residues long. The CDR3 DNA reads as TGCGCCAGCAGAGGTAGCGGAACTATCGCGAACACCGGGGAGCTGTTTTTT. Its translation is CASRGSGTIANTGELFF.

This clonotype was observed a few times. The rearrangement joins TRBV5-1 to TRBJ2-7, with D possibly called TRBD1 or TRBD2 (5 bases each). Germline V gene lookup returns CDR1 SGHRS and CDR2 YFSETQ. Trimming took off 4 bases at V and 6 bases at J, with 11 bases between the two ends. The CDR3 is 12 amino acids. The CDR3 reads CASSPGTGEQYV. In DNA form, the CDR3 reads TGCGCCAGCAGCCCCGGGACCGGCGAGCAGTACGTC.

The rearrangement links TRBV27 to TRBJ1-2; a possible D gene is TRBD1 (5 bases). The CDR3 spans 13 residues. V lost 5 bases and J 3 bases, leaving 10 bases between the germline ends. CDR1 and CDR2 from the germline V gene are MNHEY and SMNVEV (reference sequence). The CDR3 region has the DNA TGTGCCAGCAGTCCGAGGGGCTACTATGGCTACACCTTC. It encodes CASSPRGYYGYTF.

This sequence joins TRBV4-1 and TRBJ2-1; D gene ambiguous. This CDR3 spans 16 amino acids. With 1 base removed from V and 2 bases from J, the gap between germline ends came to 12 bases. Germline V lookup: CDR1 MGHRA, CDR2 YSYEKL. The CDR3 nucleotides read TGCGCCAGCAGCCAAGTTGCAAGGGCCACCTACAATGAGCAGTTCTTC. It codes for CASSQVARATYNEQFF.

The rearrangement uses TRBV29-1 and TRBJ2-2, with a weak D call TRBD2 (6 bases). Germline CDR1 reads SQVTM; CDR2 reads ANQGSEA. V was pared by 4 bases and J by 6 bases, with 15 bases between. The CDR3 has 14 residues. The CDR3, as DNA: TGCAGCGTTGGGCGGGACCGCGGGGCCGGGGAGCTGTTTTTT. The encoded protein is CSVGRDRGAGELFF.

The chain joins TRBV14 to TRBJ2-5; 13 bases line up with TRBD2. The V segment lost 5 bases and the J segment 3 bases; nucleotides outside the gene matches: 9. The CDR3 consists of 17 residues. Looked up from germline, CDR1 is SGHDN and CDR2 is FVKESK. CDR3 sequence: CASSSPSGLAGEETQYF. CDR3 in DNA: TGTGCCAGCAGCTCGCCCAGTGGACTAGCGGGGGAAGAGACCCAGTACTTC.

This clonotype showed up just once. The V and J genes are TRBV7-9 and TRBJ1-1; 7 bases fit TRBD1. The CDR3 contains 16 residues. Germline V lookup: CDR1 SEHNR, CDR2 FQNEAQ (reference sequence). J lost 1 base, V lost 2 bases, and 7 bases had no gene match. The CDR3 loop reads CASSLRGLLENTEAFF. CDR3 DNA: TGTGCCAGCAGCTTAAGGGGGCTGTTGGAGAACACTGAAGCTTTCTTT.

This rearrangement joins TRBV9 to TRBJ2-7; D unclear. The CDR3 is made up of 22 amino acids. V gave up 0 bases and J gave up 0 bases, with 31 bases separating them. Germline lookup yields CDR1 SGDLS and CDR2 YYNGEE. The CDR3 nucleotides read TGTGCCAGCAGCGTAGAATGGATGGGCGCGCGCCCCACCCCCCTTAGCTCCTACGAGCAGTACGTC. Its translation: CASSVEWMGARPTPLSSYEQYV.

The rearrangement uses TRBV14 and TRBJ2-1; 12 nucleotides match TRBD2. The junction had 7 bases not matched to a gene; V was cut back by 5 bases and J by 5 bases. The CDR3 is 16 amino acids. Germline CDR1 is SGHDN and CDR2 is FVKESK. DNA of the CDR3: TGTGCCAGCAGCTCCATGCCTAGCGGGGGGGACAATGAGCAGTTCTTC. This translates into CASSSMPSGGDNEQFF.

In its sample, this clonotype was seen once. The V and J genes are TRBV29-1 and TRBJ1-2, with D uncertain. This CDR3 spans 13 amino acids. V gave up 2 bases and J gave up 0 bases, with 7 bases separating them. The germline CDR1 and CDR2 sequences are SQVTM and ANQGSEA. CDR3 in DNA: TGCAGCGTTGAACTCCAGGCTAACTATGGCTACACCTTC. Translating gives CSVELQANYGYTF.